Shown below are 18 T cell receptor beta chains from a single sample sequenced in a study of human T cells and chemical hapten exposure (dated by TCRdb to the early 2020s). What the time point label conveys for this sample: patch test 2, 6 weeks after DPC sensitization. The sample's treatment or condition label is to be understood as: therapeutic diphenylcyclopropenone sensitization with weekly scalp DPC. Library prep was done by RACE. The listed sequencing device is NextSeq 500. TCRdb redid the processing of the public reads, applying fastp at Q25 and MiXCR, and retained in-frame beta chains. Rows matching on CDR3 protein sequence are summarized as one entry with the most common DNA and genes. The sample data list tens of thousands of distinct CDR3 sequences, and approximately 11% of these were observed just once. The ten top clones hold 2.2% of the sample. Sequenced here: whole blood, sampled in connection with sensitization to the hapten diphenylcyclopropenone (DPC). These receptor sequences come from a man aged 35 to 55 with alopecia areata. Some clones in this sample may be carry-over from other donors' samples.

This clonotype was observed a few times. This rearrangement joins TRBV6-6 to TRBJ1-6; perhaps TRBD1 as D (6 bases). Looked up from germline, CDR1 is MNHNY and CDR2 is SVGAGI (reference sequence). Trimming left V 1 base short and J 11 bases short, with 12 bases between. This CDR3 region has 14 residues. In DNA form, the CDR3 reads TGTGCCAGCAGTTACTGGACAGACAGTACACCCCTCCACTTT. This gives the protein CASSYWTDSTPLHF.

The rearrangement uses TRBV5-8 and TRBJ2-5; 8 nucleotides line up with TRBD1. The V segment lost 5 bases and the J segment 4 bases; nucleotides outside the gene matches: 7. The CDR3 totals 14 residues. Per germline, CDR1 SGHTS and CDR2 YDEGEE. The CDR3 nucleotides are TGTGCCAGCAGTACGACAGGGGCCCGAGAGACCCAGTACTTC. Protein sequence: CASSTTGARETQYF.

The CDR3 reads CASSSVTRGRRETQYF. In DNA form, the CDR3 reads TGTGCCAGCAGCTCCGTGACCAGGGGGCGGAGGGAGACCCAGTACTTC. The chain couples TRBV7-9 to TRBJ2-5; 8 positions match TRBD1. The ends lost 4 bases at V and 5 bases at J; junction bases unmatched: 12. The CDR3 spans 16 residues. From germline, CDR1 is SEHNR and CDR2 FQNEAQ (reference sequence). Supplemented by reference TRBV7-9 and TRBJ2-5, the full variable domain reads DTGVSQNPRHKITKRGQNVTFRCDPISEHNRLYWYRQTLGQGPEFLTYFQNEAQLEKSRLLSDRFSAERPKGSFSTLEIQRTEQGDSAMYLCASSSVTRGRRETQYFGPGTRLLVL.

This clonotype came up a few times. The chain carries TRBV2 and TRBJ2-1, with D perhaps matching TRBD2 (5 bases). V lost 8 bases and J 4 bases, leaving 18 bases between the germline ends. Germline-derived CDR1 and CDR2 are SNHLY and FYNNEI. This CDR3 has 15 amino acids. The CDR3 region has the DNA TGTGCCAGCTTTTTAAGGGAGAATCAATACAATGAGCAGTTCTTC. Translated, it gives CASFLRENQYNEQFF.

V gene TRBV4-3 combines with J gene TRBJ1-5; D unclear. Between the trimmed V and J ends, which lost 0 bases and 4 bases, there was a span of 13 bases. The germline V gene encodes CDR1 LGHNA and CDR2 YSLEER. The CDR3 has 16 residues. The CDR3 spells CASSQDRGQANQPQHF. The CDR3 DNA reads as TGCGCCAGCAGCCAAGATCGTGGGCAGGCAAATCAGCCCCAGCATTTT.

The chain combines TRBV7-2 with TRBJ1-4; no reliable D call. Trimming left V 5 bases short and J 4 bases short, with 14 bases between. The CDR3 is made up of 15 amino acids. Germline V CDR1 and CDR2: SGHTA, FQGNSA. The CDR3: CASSRTGASNEKLFF. CDR3 in DNA: TGTGCCAGCAGCCGGACCGGTGCAAGTAATGAAAAACTGTTTTTT. Full variable domain (outside the CDR3, taken from reference TRBV7-2 and TRBJ1-4): GAGVSQSPSNKVTEKGKDVELRCDPISGHTALYWYRQSLGQGLEFLIYFQGNSAPDKSGLPSDRFSAERTGGSVSTLTIQRTQQEDSAVYLCASSRTGASNEKLFFGSGTQLSVL.

The chain carries TRBV7-2 and TRBJ2-1, with D possibly matching TRBD2 (6 bases). The V and J ends lost 2 bases and 9 bases respectively, with 11 bases between them. The CDR3 runs 13 residues. CDR1 is SGHTA, CDR2 FQGNSA, per germline. CDR3 in amino acids: CASSLPYSGEQFF. The CDR3 region has the DNA TGTGCCAGCAGCTTACCTTATAGCGGTGAGCAGTTCTTC.

This clonotype came up a few times. V is TRBV6-4 and J is TRBJ1-2; D is possibly TRBD1 (5 bases). The CDR3 sequence is 12 residues long. Germline V CDR1 and CDR2: MRHNA, SNTAGT. Deletions cut 3 bases from V and 9 bases from J, with 11 bases between. CDR3 coding DNA: TGTGCCAGCAGTGATGACGGGGGAAGCTACACCTTC. Translating gives CASSDDGGSYTF.

In its sample, this clonotype was seen many times. The chain's CDR3 is CASSLEATAKNIQYF. For the CDR3, the DNA is TGTGCCAGCAGCTTAGAAGCAACAGCCAAAAACATTCAGTACTTC. The genes are TRBV7-8 and TRBJ2-4, with D uncertain. Germline V gene sequence: CDR1 SGHVS, CDR2 FQNEAQ. Trimming shortened V by 1 base and J by 0 bases, and 7 bases separated the two germline ends. The CDR3 length is 15 residues. Full variable domain (missing parts from reference TRBV7-8 and TRBJ2-4): GAGVSQSPRYKVAKRGQDVALRCDPISGHVSLFWYQQALGQGPEFLTYFQNEAQLDKSGLPSDRFFAERPEGSVSTLKIQRTQQEDSAVYLCASSLEATAKNIQYFGAGTRLSVL.

This chain links TRBV29-1 with TRBJ2-3, with D hard to call. The CDR3 is 10 residues long. V lost 3 bases and J 7 bases, leaving 5 bases between the germline ends. CDR1 is SQVTM, CDR2 ANQGSEA, per germline. As DNA, the CDR3 is TGCAGCGTTGACCTGAATACGCAGTATTTT. Residues: CSVDLNTQYF.

This clonotype was recorded many times. V gene TRBV25-1 combines with J gene TRBJ1-3; D ambiguous. This CDR3 has 12 amino acids. Germline-derived CDR1 and CDR2 are MGHDK and SYGVNS. Trimming removed 8 bases at V and 1 base at J, with 6 bases between. CDR3 DNA sequence: TGTGCCAGCGAAAGGTCTGGAAACACCATATATTTT. This gives the protein CASERSGNTIYF.

This clonotype was detected a few times. The V gene is TRBV5-1, the J gene TRBJ2-3; no firm D call. CDR1 is SGHRS, CDR2 YFSETQ, per germline. The V end lost 1 base, the J end lost 5 bases, and 2 bases lay between the germline ends. CDR3 length equals 11 residues. CDR3 protein: CASSLRDTQYF. The CDR3 bases are TGCGCCAGCAGCTTGAGAGATACGCAGTATTTT. Full variable domain (missing parts from reference TRBV5-1 and TRBJ2-3): KAGVTQTPRYLIKTRGQQVTLSCSPISGHRSVSWYQQTPGQGLQFLFEYFSETQRNKGNFPGRFSGRQFSNSRSEMNVSTLELGDSALYLCASSLRDTQYFGPGTRLTVL.

The chain joins TRBV2 to TRBJ2-6; D gene unclear. This CDR3 is 14 amino acids long. V lost 3 bases and J lost 1, with 4 bases in between. Per the germline V gene, CDR1 is SNHLY and CDR2 is FYNNEI. The CDR3 coding sequence is TGTGCCAGCAGTGAGAGGTCTGGGGCCAACGTCCTGACTTTC. Its translation is CASSERSGANVLTF.

For this clonotype: Sequence at one end of the junction differs from germline and may be a read error. The chain uses TRBV30 and TRBJ2-5; D gene uncertain. The CDR3 covers 10 residues. Germline assignment: CDR1 GTSNPN and CDR2 SVGIG (reference sequence). The CDR3 region is CACGQGTQYF. Written as DNA, the CDR3 is TGTGCCTGCGGGCAAGGGACCCAGTACTTC.

The sample holds a few counts of this clonotype. The J gene is TRBJ2-1, the V gene TRBV7-8; TRBD2 matches 11 bases. This CDR3 is built from 15 residues. Germline V gene lookup returns CDR1 SGHVS and CDR2 FQNEAQ. V lost 3 bases to trimming and J lost 7 bases; unmatched junction nucleotides: 5. CDR3 region: CASSFSLAGDNEQFF. The CDR3 DNA reads TGTGCCAGCAGCTTTTCACTAGCGGGAGATAATGAGCAGTTCTTC.

The V call is TRBV7-6, the J call TRBJ2-7, with TRBD2 matching over 12 bases. Germline CDR1 reads SGHVS; CDR2 reads FNYEAQ. The V and J ends lost 2 bases and 3 bases, in that order; junction bases with no gene match: 2. The CDR3 is 15 residues long. As DNA, the CDR3 is TGTGCCAGCAGCTTACGGACTAGCGGGAACTACGAGCAGTACTTC. Protein sequence: CASSLRTSGNYEQYF. The variable domain in full, with the rest retrieved from reference TRBV7-6 and TRBJ2-7, is GAGVSQSPRYKVTKRGQDVALRCDPISGHVSLYWYRQALGQGPEFLTYFNYEAQQDKSGLPNDRFSAERPEGSISTLTIQRTEQRDSAMYRCASSLRTSGNYEQYFGPGTRLTVT.

As concerns this clonotype: One base away lies a much larger clone, so this may be a sequencing read error. The chain couples TRBV13 to TRBJ1-2; D may be TRBD1 (5 bases). This CDR3 has 14 residues. With 10 bases removed from V and 2 bases from J, the gap between germline ends came to 17 bases. Germline V gene lookup returns CDR1 PRHDT and CDR2 FYEKMQ (reference sequence). CDR3 protein: CANSLRDANYGYTF. CDR3 bases: TGTGCCAACTCGCTCCGGGACGCAAACTATGGCTACACCTTC.

In this sample, this clonotype turned up a few times. V is TRBV5-4 and J is TRBJ2-7; possibly TRBD1 for D (6 bases). V shed 2 bases and J shed 3 bases, with 12 bases lying between them. The CDR3 has 14 residues. Germline V gene sequence: CDR1 SGHNT, CDR2 YYREEE (reference sequence). The CDR3 is CASSFGQGYYEQYF. The CDR3 DNA reads as TGTGCCAGCAGCTTCGGCCAGGGGTACTACGAGCAGTACTTC.